This passage covers 7 T cell receptor beta chains from one sample sequenced in a study of T cell repertoires in cytomegalovirus infection. The antigens these receptors bind are not known. TCRdb passed the reads through MiXCR, listing each CDR3 protein once. This table has a few hundred thousand distinct CDR3 sequences, 20% to 25% appearing once. The sequences come from cultured PBMCs, collected from culture after CMV antigen stimulation. These receptors originate from a human donor in good health (CMV status not recorded). Some clones in this sample may be carry-over from other donors' samples.

The chain couples TRBV7-9 to TRBJ2-5; 7 nucleotides line up with TRBD2. V shed 2 bases, J shed 2 bases, and the junction held 8 bases outside the gene matches. The CDR3 consists of 16 residues. The germline gives CDR1 SEHNR, CDR2 FQNEAQ (reference sequence). The CDR3 spells CASSLILSGSQETQYF. DNA of the CDR3: TGTGCCAGCAGCTTAATACTTAGCGGGTCACAAGAGACCCAGTACTTC.

The chain employs TRBV27 and TRBJ1-1; no clear D gene. Germline CDR1 MNHEY, CDR2 SMNVEV (reference sequence). CDR3 length equals 12 residues. V was clipped by 10 bases and J by 3 bases, with 12 bases between them. The CDR3 DNA is TGTGCCAACCCCCCGGGGTACACTGAAGCTTTCTTT. Amino acids: CANPPGYTEAFF.

There are many counts of this clonotype. V is TRBV6-2 or TRBV6-3 and J is TRBJ2-7, with TRBD2 matching 10 bases. This CDR3 spans 17 amino acids. V dropped 6 bases and J dropped 3; count of bases not matched to a gene: 14. CDR1 MNHEY and CDR2 SVGEGT come from the germline V gene. CDR3 loop: CASRPSGSSRHFYEQYV. Written as DNA, the CDR3 is TGTGCCAGCAGGCCTAGCGGGAGCTCCCGACACTTCTACGAGCAGTACGTC.

This clonotype was picked up many times. The CDR3 is CASSRGLAGNNEQFF. CDR3 nucleotides: TGTGCCAGCAGCAGGGGACTAGCGGGTAACAATGAGCAGTTCTTC. The chain has TRBV7-6 and TRBJ2-1, with 12 bases matching TRBD2. The CDR3 consists of 15 residues. CDR1 SGHVS and CDR2 FNYEAQ come from the germline V gene. Losses at the gene ends were 5 bases for V and 5 bases for J; bases not matched to a gene: 4.

This chain uses TRBV30 with TRBJ1-1; D not certain. CDR1 GTSNPN and CDR2 SVGIG come from the germline V gene (reference sequence). Trimming took 2 bases from V and 1 from J, leaving 11 bases between them. This CDR3 region has 14 residues. CDR3 amino acids: CAWSLWTGNTEAFF. DNA for the CDR3: TGTGCCTGGAGTCTCTGGACGGGGAACACTGAAGCTTTCTTT. The variable domain in full, with the rest retrieved from reference TRBV30 and TRBJ1-1, is SQTIHQWPATLVQPVGSPLSLECTVEGTSNPNLYWYRQAAGRGLQLLFYSVGIGQISSEVPQNLSASRPQDRQFILSSKKLLLSDSGFYLCAWSLWTGNTEAFFGQGTRLTVV.

V is TRBV27 and J is TRBJ2-1; D is ambiguous. CDR1 is MNHEY, CDR2 SMNVEV, per germline (reference sequence). There are 15 residues in the CDR3. V gave up 5 bases and J gave up 5 bases, with 16 bases separating them. As DNA, the CDR3 is TGTGCCAGCAGTAACAGACCGTCTCAACACAATGAGCAGTTCTTC. This codes for CASSNRPSQHNEQFF.

This clonotype was seen more than once but under ten times. The chain recombines TRBV12-3 or TRBV12-4 with TRBJ1-6, with D uncertain. The CDR3 loop spans 13 amino acids. Deletions cut 3 bases from V and 9 bases from J, with 9 bases between. The CDR3 sequence: CASSLLLGSPLHF. The CDR3 nucleotides are TGTGCCAGCAGTTTGCTTTTGGGTTCACCCCTCCACTTT.